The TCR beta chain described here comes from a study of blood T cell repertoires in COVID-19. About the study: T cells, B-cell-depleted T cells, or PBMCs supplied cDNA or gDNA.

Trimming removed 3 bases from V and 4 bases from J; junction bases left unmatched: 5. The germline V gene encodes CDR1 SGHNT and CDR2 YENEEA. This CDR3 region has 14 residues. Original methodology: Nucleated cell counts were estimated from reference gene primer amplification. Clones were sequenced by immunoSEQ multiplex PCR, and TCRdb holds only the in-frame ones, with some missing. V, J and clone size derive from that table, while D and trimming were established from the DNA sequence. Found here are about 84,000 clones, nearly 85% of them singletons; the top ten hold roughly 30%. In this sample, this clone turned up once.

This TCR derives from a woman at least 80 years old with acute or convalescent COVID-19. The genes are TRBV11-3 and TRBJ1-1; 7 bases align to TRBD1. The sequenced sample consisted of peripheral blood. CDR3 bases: TGTGCCAGCAGCTTTACAGGGGTCGGCACTGAAGCTTTCTTT. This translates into CASSFTGVGTEAFF. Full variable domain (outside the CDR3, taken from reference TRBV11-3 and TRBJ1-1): EAGVVQSPRYKIIEKKQPVAFWCNPISGHNTLYWYLQNLGQGPELLIRYENEEAVDDSQLPKDRFSAERLKGVDSTLKIQPAELGDSAVYLCASSFTGVGTEAFFGQGTRLTVV.